This entry features one T cell receptor (beta chain) sequence. This clonotype qualifies as large (0.1 to 1%) by its frequency, with no count on file. It has no known antigen specificity. Five KLR/GPR56-defined CD4+ populations were enriched by fluorescence-activated cell sorting before TCRbeta sequencing. TCRbeta repertoires of five CD4+ T-cell subsets defined by KLRB1, KLRG1, GPR56 and KLRF1 expression were sequenced to test a linear memory differentiation pathway. TCR-sequenced cells came from peripheral blood of healthy control individuals, reported as five donors in the TCRbeta analysis figure. Heparinized peripheral blood was collected, and every sample was processed within one hour of retrieval. To isolate peripheral blood mononuclear cells, blood was diluted 1:2 in PBS and put through Biocoll density gradient centrifugation at room temperature. CD4+ T cells were enriched from freshly isolated PBMCs by magnetic sorting with anti-CD4 MicroBeads before flow sorting. A BD FACSAria II was used to sort CD4+ T cells enriched from PBMCs of healthy donors according to marker expression. For surface staining, the researchers used Miltenyi Biotec antibodies: anti-KLRB1 clone 191B8, anti-KLRF1 clone 4A4.D10 and anti-KLRG1 clone REA261.

In the germline V gene, CDR1 corresponds to SGHTA and CDR2 to FQGNSA. The CDR3 runs 14 amino acids, cysteine and phenylalanine included. The DNA is not on file. The data originate from a study of GPR56 and killer-like receptors on CD4 memory cells (dated by TCRdb to about 2019). Looking at the study overall: The study proposed that the stepwise gain of KLRB1, KLRG1, GPR56 and finally KLRF1 marks human CD4+ memory T-cell differentiation and cytokine production potential. The healthy blood donors were described in the study as age-matched to the liver disease patients, whose median age was around 73 years. What the study reported, not specific to this receptor: Rather than full repertoires, only the 100 most expanded clones per population were included in the diversity and similarity analyses. The authors took the finding that clones dominating late populations 4 and 5 were also present in early populations 1 and 2 as evidence for linear differentiation. TCR repertoires overlapped especially between the late populations 4 and 5, and partly population 3. Clonal frequency was low in the marker-negative population and increased progressively along the proposed pathway, with TCRbeta diversity decreasing accordingly.

The sequencer was an Illumina HiSeq 2500. The recombined TCRbeta locus was amplified by a previously published PCR protocol to build sequencing libraries. The paper's processing steps were these. Reads whose average quality score was below 30 were removed, and the reads that remained were processed with IMSEQ. Each clonotype was defined by Vbeta gene, Jbeta gene and CDR3 amino acid sequence. The Morisita-Horn index, computed on the top 100 expanded clones, was used to measure repertoire overlap between populations. Renyi diversity profiles calculated on the top 100 expanded clones were used to evaluate clonal diversity. Each entry corresponds to one CDR3 protein sequence from reads that TCRdb reprocessed, and DNA is not given. The V and J calls come from TCRdb's annotation, not from the publication. In this sample's table one finds 2,500 to 3,000 distinct CDR3 sequences. The ten largest clones capture roughly 3.2% of the sample.

The sample taken for sequencing was memory CD4+ T cells from blood. This receptor was identified in a human donor in good health. The rearranged segments are TRBV7-2 and TRBJ1-2. CDR3 region: CASSPTSAGIGYTF. The variable domain in full, with residues beyond the CDR3 obtained from the reference TRBV7-2 and TRBJ1-2 genes, is GAGVSQSPSNKVTEKGKDVELRCDPISGHTALYWYRQSLGQGLEFLIYFQGNSAPDKSGLPSDRFSAERTGGSVSTLTIQRTQQEDSAVYLCASSPTSAGIGYTFGSGTRLTVV.